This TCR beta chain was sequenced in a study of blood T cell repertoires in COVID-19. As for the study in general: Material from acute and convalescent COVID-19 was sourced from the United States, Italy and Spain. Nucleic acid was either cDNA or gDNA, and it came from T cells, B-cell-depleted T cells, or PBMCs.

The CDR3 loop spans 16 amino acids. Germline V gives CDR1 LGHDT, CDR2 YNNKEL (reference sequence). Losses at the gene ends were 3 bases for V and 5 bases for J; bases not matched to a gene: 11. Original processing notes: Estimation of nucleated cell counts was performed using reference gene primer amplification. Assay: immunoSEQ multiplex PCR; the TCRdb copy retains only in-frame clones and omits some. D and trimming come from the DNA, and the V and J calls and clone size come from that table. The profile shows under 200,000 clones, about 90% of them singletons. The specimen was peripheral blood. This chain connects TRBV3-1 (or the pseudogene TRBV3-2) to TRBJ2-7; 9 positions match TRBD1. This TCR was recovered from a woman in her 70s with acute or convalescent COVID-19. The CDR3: CASSHEPGQGNHEQYF. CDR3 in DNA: TGTGCCAGCAGCCATGAGCCGGGACAGGGTAACCACGAGCAGTACTTC.